The text below deals with one TCR beta chain. This sample was taken from a study of blood T cell repertoires in COVID-19. As processed by the authors: Using reference gene primer amplification, nucleated cell counts were estimated. Some clones are missing from TCRdb's copy, which holds only in-frame ones; the method was immunoSEQ multiplex PCR. For V, J and clone size, that table is used; D and trimming come from the DNA. The sample yields more than 150,000 clones, about nine tenths seen once. Trimming left V 5 bases short and J 0 bases short, with 11 bases between. The length of the CDR3 is 16 residues. Germline CDR1 SGHAT, CDR2 FQNNGV.

V gene TRBV11-2 combines with J gene TRBJ1-6; D gene unclear. Material: peripheral blood. The clonotype was recovered from a man aged 65 to 79 with active or convalescent COVID-19. Here the CDR3 DNA reads TGTGCCAGCAGCCCAACAGTGGGCTCCTATAATTCACCCCTCCACTTT. Residues: CASSPTVGSYNSPLHF. Full variable domain (missing parts from reference TRBV11-2 and TRBJ1-6): EAGVAQSPRYKIIEKRQSVAFWCNPISGHATLYWYQQILGQGPKLLIQFQNNGVVDDSQLPKDRFSAERLKGVDSTLKIQPAKLEDSAVYLCASSPTVGSYNSPLHFGNGTRLTVT.